This T cell receptor beta chain comes out of a study of shared clonotypes between healthy human individuals. In germline, CDR1 is KGHSH, CDR2 LQKENI. There are 15 residues in the CDR3. V lost 3 bases and J lost 5; bases outside the gene matches: 7. Samples underwent the assay at deep level. Using immunoSEQ multiplex PCR, the repertoire was profiled, and TCRdb retains in-frame clones only, with some absent. The sample has about 980,000 clones; over 75% are singletons. Sequencing was performed on memory CD4+ T cells sorted from blood. Noted subset: CD45RA-negative fraction. This clonotype was sampled from a man younger than 30 in good health. The rearrangement uses TRBV18 and TRBJ1-2; 9 nucleotides line up with TRBD1. As DNA, the CDR3 is TGTGCCAGCTCACCTTATGCGGGACAGGGATATGGCTACACCTTC. Translating it yields CASSPYAGQGYGYTF.